This is a list of T cell receptor beta chains from one sample in a study of blood T cell repertoires in COVID-19. Some clones are missing from TCRdb's copy, which holds only in-frame ones; the method was immunoSEQ multiplex PCR. The table shows about 81,000 clones, with around 88% occurring only once. Material for sequencing was peripheral blood. These TCRs come from a woman of 80 years or more with acute or convalescent COVID-19. CDR3s include the opening cysteine and the closing phenylalanine or tryptophan. The D gene is left open where the match is weak.

v_gene	d_gene	j_gene	CDR3nt	CDR3aa
TRBV25-1	NA	TRBJ1-1	TGTGCCAGCAGTTTCCGACAGGCTAACACTGAAGCTTTCTTT	CASSFRQANTEAFF
TRBV7-2	NA	TRBJ1-1	TGTGCCAGCAGCCTGGACCGGGGGAACACTGAAGCTTTCTTT	CASSLDRGNTEAFF
TRBV6-5	NA	TRBJ2-2	TGTGCCAGCAGTCCGTTGGACTGGGGTGGCGGGGAGCTGTTTTTT	CASSPLDWGGGELFF
TRBV18	TRBD1	TRBJ2-7	TGTGCCAGCTCTCGCGACAGGGGATCCTACGAGCAGTACTTC	CASSRDRGSYEQYF
TRBV2	TRBD2	TRBJ2-2	TGTGCCAGCAGTAAACTAGCGGGAGGCACCGGGGAGCTGTTTTTT	CASSKLAGGTGELFF
TRBV10-1	NA	TRBJ2-7	TGCGCCAGCTCCGAGAGGGGGTTCGGCGACGAGCAGTACTTC	CASSERGFGDEQYF
TRBV7-2	NA	TRBJ1-6	TGTGCCAGCAGCTTAGTGGCCGGACAGAGAAATTCACCCCTCCACTTT	CASSLVAGQRNSPLHF
TRBV7-2	TRBD2	TRBJ2-3	TGTGCCAGCAGCCTGTCAGCGGGAAGGGGCCAGTATTTT	CASSLSAGRGQYF
TRBV29-1	NA	TRBJ1-1	TGCAGCGCACAACAGGGCTGGAACACTGAAGCTTTCTTT	CSAQQGWNTEAFF
TRBV6-5	NA	TRBJ2-2	TGTGCCAGCAACAACCCCAGGTCCGGGGAGCTGTTTTTT	CASNNPRSGELFF
TRBV5-1	NA	TRBJ1-3	TGCGCCAGCAGCAAATCCCAGTCTTCCTCTGGAAACACCATATATTTT	CASSKSQSSSGNTIYF
TRBV6-2/TRBV6-3	NA	TRBJ2-7	TGTGCCAGCAGTTACTCGAGGGGGGAGCAGTACTTC	CASSYSRGEQYF
TRBV19	NA	TRBJ2-7	TGTGCCAGTAGTATTACGTCCGGAGAATCCTACGAGCAGTACTTC	CASSITSGESYEQYF
TRBV9	NA	TRBJ2-3	TGTGCCAGCAGTCGACAGCGCACAGATACGCAGTATTTT	CASSRQRTDTQYF